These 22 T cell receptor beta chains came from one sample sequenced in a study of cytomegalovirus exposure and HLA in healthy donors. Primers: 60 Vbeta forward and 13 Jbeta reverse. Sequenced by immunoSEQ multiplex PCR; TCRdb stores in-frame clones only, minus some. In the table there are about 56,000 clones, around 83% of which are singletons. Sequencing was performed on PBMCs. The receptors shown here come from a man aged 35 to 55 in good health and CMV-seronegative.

The CDR3 DNA reads TGTGCCAGCAGCCGACCGGGACTAGTTTACACCGGGGAGCTGTTTTTT. Translated, it gives CASSRPGLVYTGELFF. The J gene is TRBJ2-2, the V gene TRBV11-2; 8 nucleotides match TRBD2. The CDR3 contains 16 residues. Per the germline V gene, CDR1 is SGHAT and CDR2 is FQNNGV. J lost 3 bases, V lost 5 bases, and 8 bases had no gene match.

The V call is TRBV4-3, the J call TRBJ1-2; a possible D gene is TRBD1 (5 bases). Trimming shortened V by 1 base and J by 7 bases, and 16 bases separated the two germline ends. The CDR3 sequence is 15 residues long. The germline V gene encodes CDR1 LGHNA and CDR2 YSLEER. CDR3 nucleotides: TGCGCCAGCAGCCAAGGAACGGGGGACCTATTTGGCTACACCTTC. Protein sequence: CASSQGTGDLFGYTF.

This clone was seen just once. CDR3 protein: CASSVEGGAYNEQFF. CDR3 sequence (DNA): TGTGCCAGCAGCGTAGAAGGGGGGGCCTACAATGAGCAGTTCTTC. The chain uses TRBV9 and TRBJ2-1, with D perhaps TRBD2 (7 bases). In germline, CDR1 is SGDLS, CDR2 YYNGEE. The CDR3 covers 15 residues. V gave up 0 bases and J gave up 2 bases, with 9 bases separating them.

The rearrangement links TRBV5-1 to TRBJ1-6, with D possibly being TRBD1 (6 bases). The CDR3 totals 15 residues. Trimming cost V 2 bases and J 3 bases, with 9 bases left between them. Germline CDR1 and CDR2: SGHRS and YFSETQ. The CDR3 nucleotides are TGCGCCAGCAGCTTTGGACAGAACTATAATTCACCCCTCCACTTT. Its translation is CASSFGQNYNSPLHF. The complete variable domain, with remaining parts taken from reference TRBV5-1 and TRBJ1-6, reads KAGVTQTPRYLIKTRGQQVTLSCSPISGHRSVSWYQQTPGQGLQFLFEYFSETQRNKGNFPGRFSGRQFSNSRSEMNVSTLELGDSALYLCASSFGQNYNSPLHFGNGTRLTVT.

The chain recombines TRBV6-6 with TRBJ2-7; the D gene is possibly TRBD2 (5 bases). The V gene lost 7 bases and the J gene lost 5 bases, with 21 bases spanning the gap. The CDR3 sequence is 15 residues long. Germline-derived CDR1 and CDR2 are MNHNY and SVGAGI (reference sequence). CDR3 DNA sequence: TGTGCCAGCATGGGGAAAGGTAGCGATAGTGACGAGCAGTACGTC. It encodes CASMGKGSDSDEQYV.

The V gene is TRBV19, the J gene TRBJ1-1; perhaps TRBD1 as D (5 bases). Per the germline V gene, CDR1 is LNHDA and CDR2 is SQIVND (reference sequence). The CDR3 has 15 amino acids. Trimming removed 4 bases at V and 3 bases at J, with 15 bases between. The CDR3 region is CASSTHTGGDTEAFF. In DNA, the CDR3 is TGTGCCAGTAGTACCCACACGGGGGGGGACACTGAAGCTTTCTTT.

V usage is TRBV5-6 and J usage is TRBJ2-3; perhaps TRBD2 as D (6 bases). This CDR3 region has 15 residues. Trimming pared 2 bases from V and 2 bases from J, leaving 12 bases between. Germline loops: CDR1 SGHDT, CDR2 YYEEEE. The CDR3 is CASSFFGGSTDTQYF. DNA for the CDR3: TGTGCCAGCAGCTTCTTCGGGGGATCCACAGATACGCAGTATTTT.

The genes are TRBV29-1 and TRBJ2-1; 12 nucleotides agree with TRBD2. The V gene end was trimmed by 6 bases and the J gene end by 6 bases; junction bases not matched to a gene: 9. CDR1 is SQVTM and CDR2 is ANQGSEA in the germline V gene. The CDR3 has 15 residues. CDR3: CSVGRASGGANEQFF. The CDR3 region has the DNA TGCAGCGTGGGCAGGGCTAGCGGGGGGGCCAATGAGCAGTTCTTC.

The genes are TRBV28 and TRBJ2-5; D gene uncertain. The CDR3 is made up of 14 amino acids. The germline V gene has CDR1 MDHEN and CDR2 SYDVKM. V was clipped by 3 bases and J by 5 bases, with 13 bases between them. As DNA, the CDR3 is TGTGCCAGCAGTTTCCAAAGGAGCGTTGAGACCCAGTACTTC. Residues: CASSFQRSVETQYF.

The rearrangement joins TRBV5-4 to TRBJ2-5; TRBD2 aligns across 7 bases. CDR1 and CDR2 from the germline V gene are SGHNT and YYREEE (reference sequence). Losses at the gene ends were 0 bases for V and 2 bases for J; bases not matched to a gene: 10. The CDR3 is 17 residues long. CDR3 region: CASSLASLRGTQETQYF. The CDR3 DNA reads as TGTGCCAGCAGCTTGGCTAGTTTGCGGGGGACTCAAGAGACCCAGTACTTC.

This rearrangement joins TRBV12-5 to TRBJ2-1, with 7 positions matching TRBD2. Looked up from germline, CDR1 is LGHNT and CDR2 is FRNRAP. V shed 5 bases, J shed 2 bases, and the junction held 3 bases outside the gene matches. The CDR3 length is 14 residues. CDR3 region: CASGIRGAYNEQFF. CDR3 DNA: TGTGCTAGTGGTATCCGGGGGGCCTACAATGAGCAGTTCTTC. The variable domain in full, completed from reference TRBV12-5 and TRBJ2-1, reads DARVTQTPRHKVTEMGQEVTMRCQPILGHNTVFWYRQTMMQGLELLAYFRNRAPLDDSGMPKDRFSAEMPDATLATLKIQPSEPRDSAVYFCASGIRGAYNEQFFGPGTRLTVL.

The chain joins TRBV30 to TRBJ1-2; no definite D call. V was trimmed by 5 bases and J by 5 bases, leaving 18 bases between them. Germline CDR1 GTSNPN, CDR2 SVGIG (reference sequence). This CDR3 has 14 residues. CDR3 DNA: TGTGCCTGGGGGCCAGGTCCCGCACTTTATGGCTACACCTTC. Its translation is CAWGPGPALYGYTF.

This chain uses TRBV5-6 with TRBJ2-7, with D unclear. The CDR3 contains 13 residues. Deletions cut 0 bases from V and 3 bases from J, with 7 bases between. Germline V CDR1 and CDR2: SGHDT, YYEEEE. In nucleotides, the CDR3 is TGTGCCAGCAGCTTGGCCAACAACTACGAGCAGTACGTC. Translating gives CASSLANNYEQYV.

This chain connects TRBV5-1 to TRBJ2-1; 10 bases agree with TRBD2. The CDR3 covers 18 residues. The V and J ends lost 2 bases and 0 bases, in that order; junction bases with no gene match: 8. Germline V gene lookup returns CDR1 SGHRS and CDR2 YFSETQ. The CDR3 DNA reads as TGCGCCAGCAGCTTCCGGCTAGCGGGGGATGGCTCCTACAATGAGCAGTTCTTC. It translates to CASSFRLAGDGSYNEQFF.

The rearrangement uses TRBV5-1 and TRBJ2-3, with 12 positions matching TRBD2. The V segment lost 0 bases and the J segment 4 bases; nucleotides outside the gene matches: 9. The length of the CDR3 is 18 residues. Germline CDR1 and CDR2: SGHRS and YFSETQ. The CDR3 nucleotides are TGCGCCAGCAGCTTGGTGGCTAGCGGGGGGGCCGAGGCAGATACGCAGTATTTT. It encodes CASSLVASGGAEADTQYF.

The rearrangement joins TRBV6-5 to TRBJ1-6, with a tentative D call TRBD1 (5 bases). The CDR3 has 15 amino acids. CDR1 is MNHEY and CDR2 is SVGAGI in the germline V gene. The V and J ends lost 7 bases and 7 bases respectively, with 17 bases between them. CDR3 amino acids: CASTRGGVVNSPLHF. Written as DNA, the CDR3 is TGTGCCAGCACCCGGGGAGGGGTCGTGAATTCACCCCTCCACTTT.

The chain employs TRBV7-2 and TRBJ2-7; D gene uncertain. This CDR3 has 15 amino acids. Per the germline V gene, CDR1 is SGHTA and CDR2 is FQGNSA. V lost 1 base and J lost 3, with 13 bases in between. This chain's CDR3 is CASSLVSDSIYEQYF. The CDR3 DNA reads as TGTGCCAGCAGCTTAGTCTCCGACTCCATCTACGAGCAGTACTTC.

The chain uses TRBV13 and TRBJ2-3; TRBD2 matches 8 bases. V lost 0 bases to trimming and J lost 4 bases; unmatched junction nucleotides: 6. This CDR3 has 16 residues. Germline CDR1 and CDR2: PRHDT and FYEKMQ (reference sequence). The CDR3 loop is CASSLGQRGLPDTQYF. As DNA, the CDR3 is TGTGCCAGCAGCTTAGGCCAGCGGGGGCTCCCAGATACGCAGTATTTT.

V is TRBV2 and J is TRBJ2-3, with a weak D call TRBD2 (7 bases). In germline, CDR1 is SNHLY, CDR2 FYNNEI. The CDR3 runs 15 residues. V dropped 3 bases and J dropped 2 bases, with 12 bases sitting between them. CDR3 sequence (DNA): TGTGCCAGCAGTGAGGCCCGGGGGGCCACAGATACGCAGTATTTT. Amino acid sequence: CASSEARGATDTQYF. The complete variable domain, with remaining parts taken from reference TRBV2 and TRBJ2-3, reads EPEVTQTPSHQVTQMGQEVILRCVPISNHLYFYWYRQILGQKVEFLVSFYNNEISEKSEIFDDQFSVERPDGSNFTLKIRSTKLEDSAMYFCASSEARGATDTQYFGPGTRLTVL.

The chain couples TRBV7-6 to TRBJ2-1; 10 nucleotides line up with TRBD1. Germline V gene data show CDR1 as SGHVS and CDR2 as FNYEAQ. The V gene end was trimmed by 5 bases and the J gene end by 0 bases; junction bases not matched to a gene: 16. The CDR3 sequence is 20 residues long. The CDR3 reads CASSARQGASVESSYNEQFF. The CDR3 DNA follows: TGTGCCAGCAGCGCCCGACAGGGGGCTTCAGTGGAAAGCTCCTACAATGAGCAGTTCTTC.

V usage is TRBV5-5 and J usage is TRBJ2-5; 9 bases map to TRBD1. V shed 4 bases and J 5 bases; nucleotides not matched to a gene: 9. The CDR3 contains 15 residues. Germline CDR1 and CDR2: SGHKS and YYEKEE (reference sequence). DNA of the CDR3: TGTGCCAGCAGCCCTAGAACAGGGGGCAGGGAGACCCAGTACTTC. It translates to CASSPRTGGRETQYF.

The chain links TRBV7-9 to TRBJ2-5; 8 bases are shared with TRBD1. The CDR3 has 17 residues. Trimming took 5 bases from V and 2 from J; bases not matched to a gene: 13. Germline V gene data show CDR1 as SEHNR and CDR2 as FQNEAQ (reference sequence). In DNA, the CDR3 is TGTGCCAGCAGCCCAGGGGGCGGAATTACTCATCAAGAGACCCAGTACTTC. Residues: CASSPGGGITHQETQYF. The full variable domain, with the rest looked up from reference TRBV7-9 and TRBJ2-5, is DTGVSQNPRHKITKRGQNVTFRCDPISEHNRLYWYRQTLGQGPEFLTYFQNEAQLEKSRLLSDRFSAERPKGSFSTLEIQRTEQGDSAMYLCASSPGGGITHQETQYFGPGTRLLVL.